Below are 14 T cell receptor beta chains sequenced from a single sample in a study of regulatory T cells in long-lasting Graves disease. TCR beta libraries were built with iRepertoire HTBI primers and Arm-PCR of CDR3 regions. TCRdb re-analysed the multiplex PCR reads in MiXCR, keeping a single row per CDR3 protein. The data contain roughly 700,000 distinct CDR3 sequences, approximately 29% of them seen just once; the ten biggest clones take up 40% to 55%. Documented time point: persistent/refractory GD, antithyroid drugs over 5 years with positive TRAb. From PBMCs, RNA was extracted and then used to make the TCR library. The sequencing here drew on peripheral blood mononuclear cells (PBMCs), taken when the disease was refractory, from a patient treated with antithyroid drugs. Source of these receptors: a female donor with Graves disease.

The chain joins TRBV7-9 to TRBJ2-7, with TRBD2 as a possible D gene (5 bases). The CDR3 has 14 amino acids. The V gene's germline CDR1 is SEHNR and CDR2 FQNEAQ (reference sequence). Trimming cost V 1 base and J 6 bases, with 13 bases left between them. CDR3 amino acids: CASSLGGSMGEQYF. Written as DNA, the CDR3 is TGTGCCAGCAGCTTAGGAGGGTCAATGGGCGAGCAGTACTTC.

The J gene is TRBJ1-2, the V gene TRBV6-5; possibly TRBD1 for D (5 bases). Germline CDR1 and CDR2: MNHEY and SVGAGI. V was clipped by 2 bases and J by 9 bases, with 7 bases between them. This CDR3 contains 11 residues. The CDR3 loop is CASSYGGSYTF. CDR3 bases: TGTGCCAGCAGTTACGGGGGTAGCTACACCTTC.

This clonotype has only a few counts. The gene calls are TRBV6-1 and TRBJ1-2; D gene uncertain. Germline V gene sequence: CDR1 MNHNS, CDR2 SASEGT. The V and J ends lost 7 bases and 2 bases respectively, with 11 bases between them. There are 13 residues in the CDR3. CDR3 sequence reads: CASIPSRNYGYTF. Written as DNA, the CDR3 is TGTGCCAGCATCCCTTCAAGGAACTATGGCTACACCTTC.

This clonotype was seen a few times. The chain carries TRBV3-1 and TRBJ2-7, with a possible D match to TRBD1 (5 bases). Germline lookup yields CDR1 LGHDT and CDR2 YNNKEL (reference sequence). Trimming stripped 2 bases from V and 0 bases from J, with 11 bases between. The CDR3 loop spans 15 amino acids. CDR3 sequence: CASSQPGPSSYEQYF. The CDR3 nucleotides are TGTGCCAGCAGCCAACCAGGGCCGAGCTCCTACGAGCAGTACTTC.

The rearrangement uses TRBV5-1 and TRBJ2-2; the D gene is possibly TRBD2 (6 bases). Germline CDR1 SGHRS, CDR2 YFSETQ. This CDR3 has 16 amino acids. The V and J ends lost 3 bases and 0 bases respectively, with 12 bases between them. The CDR3 region is CASSSGRGANTGELFF. As DNA, the CDR3 is TGCGCCAGCAGCTCCGGCCGCGGGGCGAACACCGGGGAGCTGTTTTTT.

In regard to this clonotype: Possible read error: a much larger clone is one base away. The chain links TRBV20-1 to TRBJ1-5, with D unclear. Germline CDR1 DFQATT, CDR2 SNEGSKA (reference sequence). The CDR3 is 12 residues long. V was pared by 2 bases and J by 2 bases, with 4 bases between. Written as DNA, the CDR3 is TGCAGTGCTAGATTCCGCAATCAGCCCCAGCATTTT. It encodes CSARFRNQPQHF.

This clonotype was counted between two and nine times. The gene calls are TRBV7-9 and TRBJ1-6; D unresolved. The V end lost 5 bases, the J end lost 7 bases, and 15 bases lay between the germline ends. The CDR3 is 15 residues long. Germline CDR1 is SEHNR and CDR2 is FQNEAQ (reference sequence). This chain's CDR3 is CASSPFGDYNSPLHF. The CDR3 nucleotides are TGTGCCAGCAGCCCGTTTGGGGATTACAATTCACCCCTCCACTTT.

This clonotype showed up just a few times. The chain has TRBV29-1 and TRBJ2-7; D is ambiguous. This CDR3 is 13 amino acids long. CDR1 is SQVTM, CDR2 ANQGSEA, per germline. The ends were cut back, 5 bases at V and 6 bases at J, with 17 bases in the middle. CDR3 in amino acids: CSVRVGSTSEQYF. In nucleotides, the CDR3 is TGCAGCGTTCGGGTCGGATCAACCTCCGAGCAGTACTTC.

Details on this clonotype: This CDR3 fails to terminate in the conserved phenylalanine or tryptophan, so it likely reflects a read error. V usage is TRBV5-6 and J usage is TRBJ1-1; D perhaps matches TRBD1 (5 bases). Germline assignment: CDR1 SGHDT and CDR2 YYEEEE. The CDR3 contains 16 residues. The ends were cut back, 4 bases at V and 5 bases at J, with 21 bases in the middle. The CDR3 bases are TGTGCCAGCAGCGGGTCACAGGTCCTCGTGGAGACTGAAGCTTTCTCT. It specifies CASSGSQVLVETEAFS.

This clonotype was counted between two and nine times. The V gene is TRBV29-1, the J gene TRBJ1-2; 12 positions agree with TRBD1. The CDR3 loop spans 16 amino acids. V gave up 7 bases and J gave up 4 bases; unmatched junction bases: 13. The germline V gene has CDR1 SQVTM and CDR2 ANQGSEA. The CDR3 nucleotides read TGCAGCGCTGGCCCGGGACAGGGGGCGCGTGGCTATGGCTACACCTTC. As protein: CSAGPGQGARGYGYTF.

In nucleotides, the CDR3 is TGTGCCAGTAGTATACAGGGTGGTGAGCAGTTCTTC. It yields the protein CASSIQGGEQFF. The J gene is TRBJ2-1, the V gene TRBV19, with D possibly matching TRBD1 (5 bases). The CDR3 has 12 residues. With 2 bases removed from V and 9 bases from J, the gap between germline ends came to 8 bases. Germline CDR1 reads LNHDA; CDR2 reads SQIVND (reference sequence).

V is TRBV6-2 or TRBV6-3 and J is TRBJ2-2; no clear D. The CDR3 contains 12 residues. The V gene lost 6 bases and the J gene lost 7 bases, with 9 bases spanning the gap. Germline values: CDR1 MNHEY, CDR2 SVGEGT. CDR3 DNA sequence: TGTGCCAGCAGGGCCCTAGACGGGGAGCTGTTTTTT. Its translation: CASRALDGELFF.

This clonotype was detected a few times. The chain links TRBV11-2 to TRBJ1-2; D is perhaps TRBD1 (5 bases). Germline lookup yields CDR1 SGHAT and CDR2 FQNNGV. V dropped 1 base and J dropped 4 bases, with 13 bases sitting between them. The CDR3 has 15 residues. CDR3 residues: CASSLVGGLSYGYTF. Written as DNA, the CDR3 is TGTGCCAGCAGCTTAGTCGGGGGATTATCCTATGGCTACACCTTC.

This clonotype was recorded many times. The rearrangement uses TRBV28 and TRBJ1-1; D possibly corresponds to TRBD1 (5 bases). CDR1 and CDR2 (germline): MDHEN, SYDVKM. Trimming removed 8 bases at V and 2 bases at J, with 15 bases between. This CDR3 contains 14 residues. In DNA form, the CDR3 reads TGTGCCAGCCGTACCAGGGTGACCAACACTGAAGCTTTCTTT. Amino acids: CASRTRVTNTEAFF.